This T cell receptor beta chain was identified in a study of cytomegalovirus exposure and HLA in healthy donors (dated by TCRdb to about 2017). The study in broad terms: In an earlier analysis of about 560 of the donors, around 300 Gb of sequence data and 90 million to 120 million unique TCR beta sequences from 180 million or so T cells were reported. Along with the roughly 700-subject first cohort, a separate validation cohort of around 110 different subjects was used. The number of donors typed differed by locus, with roughly 620-630 for A, B, C, DRB1 and DQB1, more than 500 for DQA1, approximately 570 for DPA1, and 400 to 490 for DPB1. Roughly 5 DR-DQ haplotypes were handled as single units for association and clustering, since linkage in the cohort was strong. Rather than using new phenotypic data, the later analysis identified candidate immune exposures from TCR beta sequences and from how often those sequences occurred across donors. The study used immunosequencing to profile the T cell repertoires of several hundred subjects and linked those repertoires to cytomegalovirus serostatus. Donor age, sex, ethnicity and CMV serostatus were compiled alongside the repertoire data. All discovery cohort repertoires had been generated on a single sequencing platform. High-throughput TCR immunosequencing, statistical association of individual TCRs with disease status, and machine learning were combined to predict cytomegalovirus infection status. The study was designed to test whether signatures of past pathogen exposure could be identified by cataloging public T cell receptors. To study patterns of TCR occurrence, a later analysis re-analyzed previously published TCR beta repertoires from around 670 donors and added high-resolution HLA genotyping. Class I and class II HLA loci were covered by the typing at four-digit resolution. An earlier analysis of around 540 of the donors applied high-throughput TCR beta sequencing to assess whether each TCR beta V gene segment acted as functional or pseudogenic. A later genetic analysis used genome-wide SNP genotypes for about 65% of the 666 donors, treating that subset as a discovery cohort. An early release covering just under 650 HLA-typed donors comprised approximately 300 gigabases of sequencing data and roughly 85 million unique TCR sequences. Of the roughly 420 genotyped donors, 65% to 90% were placed in the genetic ancestry cluster associated with self-reported Caucasian donors. Among around 400 genotyped donors of the cohort, an average of about 220,000 unique TCR beta nucleotide sequences was sequenced per donor, of which 15% to 20% were non-productive.

Libraries came from the immunoSEQ multiplex PCR assay. A mixture of 60 forward primers for TCR Vbeta segments and 13 reverse primers for TCR Jbeta segments was used in the multiplex PCR. A multiplex PCR assay on genomic DNA amplified the CDR3 region of rearranged TCR beta genes. On the Illumina HiSeq System, the amplified TCR beta libraries were sequenced as 87-base-pair reads. The study's processing was this. In a later analysis, roughly 80 million unique TCR beta chains were counted across the 650 to 750 repertoires, and roughly 9.9 million of these chains were shared by at least two donors. A nearest-neighbor algorithm error-corrected the raw reads and collapsed the reads into unique sequences, merging closely related sequences to remove PCR and sequencing errors. CDR3 sequences were aligned to IMGT reference sequences to assign V, D and J gene segments. Each retained sequence needed at least a six-nucleotide match to both a V gene segment and a J gene segment. Rearrangements were called productive when the CDR3 lacked stop codons and stayed in frame with V and J; all others were non-productive. CDR3 was defined according to IMGT convention as the region running from the second conserved V-encoded cysteine to the conserved J-encoded phenylalanine. Sequences without an unambiguous match to a single V gene segment were excluded from the earlier analysis of a few hundred of the donors. In an earlier analysis of 587 of the donors, a V segment was called functional when productive rearrangements were above 56.7%, and segregating when the standard deviation between donors exceeded 5%. A statistical classification framework was built for diagnosing cytomegalovirus status from the catalog of TCR beta chain sequences. In a later analysis, V and J genes were assigned by comparing TCR nucleotide sequences against IMGT/GENE-DB human TR gene sequences. The TCRdist pipeline was used in a later analysis to assign CDR3 sequences and most-parsimonious VDJ recombination scenarios. In a later analysis, each TCR beta chain was defined by its CDR3 amino acid sequence together with its V-gene family, and reads without a unique V-gene family were excluded. In a later analysis, approximately 590 highly shared, low-generation-probability nucleotide sequences were removed to address suspected cross-contamination and a sequencing artifact. For each public chain, a later analysis derived a clonal expansion index from normalized ranks of inferred template counts within each repertoire. A later analysis computed generation probabilities with a VDJ recombination model fitted to out-of-frame rearrangements, and checked the results against IGoR. Hypergeometric tests were used in a later analysis to score TCR-TCR, TCR-HLA and TCR-CMV co-occurrence, with a repertoire-size bias correction applied to the TCR pairs. In a later analysis, false discovery rates were estimated by permuting HLA or CMV assignments 20 times. In a later analysis, co-occurring TCRs were grouped using DBSCAN, and TCRdist sequence similarity was added for clustering within HLA-allele-positive subsets. Repertoires with fewer than 30,000 or more than 120,000 public chains were left out of co-occurrence clustering, as were several repertoires with anomalous nucleotide sharing. TCRdb re-hosts the immuneACCESS table, in-frame sequences only. Its copies lack some clones; in the studies checked, an unresolved V gene accounts for under half of them, and the cause for the rest is not known. V and J calls and clone size come straight from that table; D and trimming were deduced from the DNA. This sample has about 90,000 clones in its table, and approximately 78% of those were observed once. The ten top clones hold approximately 4.2% of the sample.

For this clone: There is no known antigen for this receptor. Base qualities are not at hand, and no much larger clone is one base apart.

The cohort consisted of hundreds of healthy bone marrow donors. At the time of sampling, all cohort members were nominally healthy, though unrecorded immune exposures were likely present. The donor was CMV seropositive and was included in the group of about 290 seropositive cohort members. A peripheral blood sample was collected from each donor, and TCR beta sequencing was performed on peripheral blood mononuclear cells. Genomic DNA was extracted from the blood cell samples with the Qiagen DNeasy Blood Extraction Kit. Broader findings and caveats from the paper: The authors suggested that the approach could potentially be generalized to other disease states and immunological phenotypes. The 87-base-pair reads could not distinguish some IMGT-functional V segments, including TRBV6-2 and TRBV6-3, so those segments were excluded. This cohort had only TCR beta chains sequenced, and the lack of alpha or paired-chain data limited which features could be detected. When HLA alleles, especially DR and DQ, strongly co-occurred, TCR associations were difficult to assign to individual alleles. For the cohort, immune exposure information was limited to CMV serostatus. In a later analysis, TCR association rates were found to vary across HLA loci, with the most associated TCRs seen for DRB1 alleles and the fewest for HLA-C alleles. Cytomegalovirus status was reported to be diagnosed by the classifier with high specificity and sensitivity in both the original and validation cohorts. In a later analysis, several top co-occurrence clusters were reported to appear linked to parvovirus B19, influenza, CMV and Epstein-Barr virus. The study gave a list of 150 to 200 TCR beta chains associated with cytomegalovirus. V-gene and J-gene trimming of TCR beta chains was associated with a missense DCLRE1C variant in a later genetic analysis, and the association was replicated in an independent cohort. A further reported finding was that TCR beta sequences accurately predicted the HLA-A and HLA-B alleles for most subjects in the first cohort. Broadly in line with IMGT annotations, most TCR beta V segments showed up in productive rearrangements about 90% or about 30% of the time in an earlier analysis of some 590 of the donors. Most CMV-associated TCR beta chains appeared to be HLA-restricted in a later analysis, and the HLA associations seemed to be driven largely by CMV exposure. In a later analysis, around 15,000 TCR beta sequences were associated with specific HLA alleles at a false discovery rate of 0.05. According to a later genetic analysis, donors in an Asian-associated ancestry cluster had fewer N-insertions in productive TCRs than the roughly 670-donor mean. Presence/absence analyses assumed roughly uniform sequencing depth across donors, an assumption that may not hold. A cluster of highly shared sequence variants was judged likely to represent a technical artifact of the sequencing pipeline. Across donors, most TCR sequences were observed very rarely, whereas some public TCRs were present in many individuals. Correlated functional status among segregating V segments might be attributable to linkage disequilibrium, but an unknown experimental factor could not be ruled out. In a later analysis, HLA-associated TCR beta chains were found to be more clonally expanded and to have lower generation probabilities than equally common non-associated chains. Because counts were too low, roughly 18 rarely observed V segments, including chromosome 9 orphons, were left out of the earlier analysis of some 640 of the donors. Because HLA typing was missing for some donors at each locus, association tests included only the typed subset. In vitro tests confirmed that a few of the cytomegalovirus-associated TCR beta chains recognize cytomegalovirus antigens.

Counted from cysteine to phenylalanine, this CDR3 has 14 amino acids. Only the CDR3 portion is preserved as DNA: 42 bases, with reading frame beginning at the first base. CDR1 and CDR2 are drawn from the germline V gene (reference sequence): LNHDA, SQIVND. V is shortened by 3 bases, J by 2 bases, and the region joining them spans 11 bases. This TCR derives from a middle-aged woman in good health and CMV-seropositive. The V gene is TRBV19 and the J gene is TRBJ2-7; the best D guess is TRBD1, with 5 bases matching. The sample comprised PBMCs. The nucleotide sequence is TGTGCCAGTAGTATTTCGGGCAGGGCCTACGAGCAGTACTTC. It translates as CASSISGRAYEQYF.